The text below deals with one T cell receptor (beta chain). Its antigen is unknown. No much larger clonotype is one base removed from it; base qualities were not supplied. An Illumina MiSeq was used to sequence the TCRbeta libraries, yielding an average of about 40,000 productive templates per sample. TCRbeta CDR3 libraries were generated with the immunoSEQ assay using multiplex PCR amplification. In the authors' own workflow: Repertoire diversity was computed as previously defined, with values near 0 indicating extremely monoclonal samples. Imported from immuneACCESS, the table was reduced by TCRdb to in-frame sequences with V and J called. These copies leave out some clones; in studies compared against another copy, an unresolved V gene accounts for under half, and the cause of the remainder is not known. V and J calls and clone size are given by that table; D and trimming were obtained from the DNA. For this sample the table gives approximately 5,000 clones, of which roughly 73% were detected only once. The top ten constitute about four fifths of the sample.

The sample is drawn from a study of STAT3 mutations in large granular lymphocyte leukemia (dated by TCRdb to the late 2010s). Turning to the overall study: About half of the T-LGLL patients who underwent longitudinal sequencing carried canonical activating STAT3 mutations. Over half of the T-LGLL patients were given one or more immunosuppressive therapy regimens, and less than 45% of those treated had a hematologic response. Serial deep sequencing of TCRbeta CDR3 and STAT3 was performed in patients with T-cell large granular lymphocyte leukemia to reconstruct clonal hierarchy and dynamics. From an initial cohort of roughly 190 LGL patients, about 19 representative T-LGLL cases were picked for longitudinal TCRbeta and STAT3 sequencing. Two patients with natural killer LGL leukemia were also sequenced longitudinally as controls within the study. Each patient was sequenced at an average of approximately 4 time points, ranging from 2 to 8 samplings.

A distance of 13 bases separates the germline ends of V and J, which lose 6 bases and 8 bases respectively. Based on the germline V gene, the CDR1 and CDR2 sequences are SNHLY and FYNNEI. Including the terminal cysteine and phenylalanine, the CDR3 comprises 13 residues. Just the 39-base CDR3 DNA is kept, in frame starting at base 1. DNA was extracted from blood mononuclear cells, and the same DNA was used for both TCR and STAT3 sequencing. What the authors observed across the whole study: Several patients had a dominant TCR clone burden greater than the STAT3 mutant burden, which suggests that the STAT3 mutation arose secondarily within a clone that had already expanded. Persisting codominant clonotypes in some patients meant a small but highly pathogenic clone may have been missed. In 6 of 18 patients, TCR clonotype switching occurred after therapy, and every newly emerging clone was STAT3 wild type. Linking therapy response to changes in TCR clonal burden was complicated by variable intervals between samplings and by differing treatment regimens. At least one immunodominant TCRbeta clonotype was present in every T-LGLL patient, and multiple immunodominant subclonotypes appeared in about half of the T-LGLL patients. Because no samples were available when a clone first appeared, clonal expansion had to be inferred from samplings taken at other points.

In this chain, TRBV2 is recombined with TRBJ1-4; confidence is insufficient to name the D gene. The sequencing input was peripheral blood mononuclear cells. The sequence came from a middle-aged man with T-cell large granular lymphocyte leukemia. Some clones in this sample may be carry-over from other donors' samples. The age is the age at diagnosis. CDR3 protein: CASSRAQREKLFF. The sequenced DNA is TGTGCCAGCAGCCGCGCCCAAAGGGAAAAACTGTTTTTT.